These 3 T cell receptor beta chains came from one sample sequenced in a study of blood T cell repertoires in COVID-19. Sequencing used immunoSEQ multiplex PCR; TCRdb keeps in-frame clones, though not all of them. The data show more than 150,000 clones, with around 87% seen just once and just under 0.9% held by the top ten. The specimen was peripheral blood. The receptors were gathered from a woman aged 18-29 years who had recovered from COVID-19.

The chain has TRBV6-2 or TRBV6-3 and TRBJ2-1; D uncertain. The V and J ends lost 0 bases and 7 bases respectively, with 4 bases between them. The CDR3 has 12 residues. CDR1 MNHEY and CDR2 SVGEGT come from the germline V gene. CDR3 residues: CASSYSSNEQFF. CDR3 nucleotide sequence: TGTGCCAGCAGTTACTCCTCTAATGAGCAGTTCTTC.

This clone was counted between two and nine times. The rearrangement links TRBV2 to TRBJ2-3; TRBD2 matches at 11 bases. The length of the CDR3 is 18 residues. CDR1 is SNHLY and CDR2 is FYNNEI in the germline V gene. After removal of 6 bases from V and 0 bases from J, the junction contained 11 bases not matched to a gene. Here the CDR3 reads CASRTSGDLLFSTDTQYF. The CDR3 DNA is TGTGCCAGCAGGACTAGCGGGGATTTACTTTTTAGCACAGATACGCAGTATTTT.

This clone was detected a few times. This chain joins TRBV7-8 and TRBJ1-1; TRBD1 matches at 8 bases. The V gene end was trimmed by 4 bases and the J gene end by 10 bases; junction bases not matched to a gene: 11. Germline values: CDR1 SGHVS, CDR2 FQNEAQ. The CDR3 totals 14 residues. As DNA, the CDR3 is TGTGCCAGCAGCTCAACGACAGGGGCGAGCGGAGCTTTCTTT. Protein: CASSSTTGASGAFF.